This T cell receptor (beta chain) was recorded in a study of tissue T cells after allogeneic stem cell transplantation. Points from the study as a whole: Across patients, clones rarely overlapped, yet motif clusters were shared tissue-specifically. Within patients, tissue anatomy strongly shaped TCR repertoire composition. Tissue-detected TCR repertoire was only partly captured by blood and spleen T cells.

Sequenced by immunoSEQ multiplex PCR; TCRdb stores in-frame clones only, minus some. The repertoire has about 16,000 clones, less than 85% of them found once; the top ten carry 0.75% to 1%. For this clone: Its antigen is as yet unknown. The gene names given are mouse names. Read sequence stops 1 residue before the CDR3 end, and the germline J gene provides the missing end.

From germline, CDR1 is LGHDT and CDR2 YNNKQL (reference sequence). The junction had 6 bases not matched to a gene; V was cut back by 5 bases and J by 7 bases. This CDR3 has 14 amino acids. The chain employs TRBV4 and TRBJ2-5; 10 positions agree with TRBD2. The source of this sequence is a female BALB/c mouse in good health. This strain has MHC haplotype H2-d. The specimen was spleen. CDR3 region: CASSDLGGRNTQYF. CDR3 bases read: TGTGCCAGCAGCGATCTGGGGGGGCGGAACACCCAGTAC.